Each of the 17 T cell receptor beta chains below was sequenced from the same sample in a study of blood T cells in healthy people across ages. Combining a sample-barcoded 5' primer with a J-beta primer mix, a second PCR ran for 7 to 11 cycles. TCRdb reprocessed the 5' RACE reads via MiXCR and lists one record per CDR3 protein. The sample lists roughly 700,000 distinct CDR3 sequences; 45% to 50% were seen once. The specimen sequenced was blood. The origin of the receptors is a woman aged 55-70 years in good health.

This clonotype was detected a few times. The chain couples TRBV25-1 to TRBJ1-6; 9 bases fit TRBD1. CDR3 length: 15 amino acids. Unmatched junction bases numbered 4, after V lost 3 bases and J lost 7 bases. Germline V gene data show CDR1 as MGHDK and CDR2 as SYGVNS. The CDR3 DNA reads TGTGCCAGCAGTGATGGACAGGGGAGGAATTCACCCCTCCACTTT. Its protein is CASSDGQGRNSPLHF.

The V and J genes are TRBV5-6 and TRBJ2-5; D perhaps matches TRBD2 (5 bases). Per germline, CDR1 SGHDT and CDR2 YYEEEE. The length of the CDR3 is 16 residues. Trimming took off 4 bases at V and 4 bases at J, with 20 bases between the two ends. The CDR3 region is CASSPTALDLTETQYF. As DNA, the CDR3 is TGTGCCAGCAGCCCAACAGCCCTGGACTTGACAGAGACCCAGTACTTC.

The V and J genes are TRBV28 and TRBJ2-7, with a tentative D call TRBD2 (6 bases). This CDR3 is 13 amino acids long. CDR1 is MDHEN, CDR2 SYDVKM, per germline. The V end lost 7 bases, the J end lost 1 base, and 11 bases lay between the germline ends. Here the CDR3 reads CASNGGISYEQYF. CDR3 DNA: TGTGCCAGCAACGGCGGGATTTCCTACGAGCAGTACTTC. Full variable domain (remainder filled in from reference TRBV28 and TRBJ2-7): DVKVTQSSRYLVKRTGEKVFLECVQDMDHENMFWYRQDPGLGLRLIYFSYDVKMKEKGDIPEGYSVSREKKERFSLILESASTNQTSMYLCASNGGISYEQYFGPGTRLTVT.

The rearrangement joins TRBV6-5 to TRBJ1-5; no clear D. The CDR3 sequence is 13 residues long. Germline V gives CDR1 MNHEY, CDR2 SVGAGI. The V and J ends lost 2 bases and 3 bases respectively, with 5 bases between them. The CDR3 region is CASSYQYNQPQHF. As DNA, the CDR3 is TGTGCCAGCAGTTACCAGTACAATCAGCCCCAGCATTTT.

The chain recombines TRBV27 with TRBJ1-1; D gene ambiguous. The V gene's germline CDR1 is MNHEY and CDR2 SMNVEV (reference sequence). The V end was cut by 3 bases, the J end by 1 base, with 9 bases between. The CDR3 runs to 14 residues. The DNA of the CDR3 is TGTGCCAGCAGTTTTGACGGCAAGAACACTGAAGCTTTCTTT. Translation gives CASSFDGKNTEAFF.

The chain recombines TRBV12-3 or TRBV12-4 with TRBJ1-2; D is uncertain. This CDR3 is built from 13 residues. The V end was cut by 10 bases, the J end by 3 bases, with 15 bases between. The CDR3 region has the DNA TGTGCCACCACAACAGAGCCCTACTATGGCTACACCTTC. Encoded protein: CATTTEPYYGYTF.

The J gene is TRBJ1-3, the V gene TRBV20-1, with 8 bases lining up with TRBD1. The V gene's germline CDR1 is DFQATT and CDR2 SNEGSKA (reference sequence). The CDR3 contains 17 residues. Losses at the gene ends were 2 bases for V and 1 base for J; bases not matched to a gene: 10. Here the CDR3 DNA reads TGCAGTGCTAGACCTCCTCAGGGGGCAGGATCTGGAAACACCATATATTTT. This sequence encodes CSARPPQGAGSGNTIYF.

This clonotype came up a few times. This chain connects TRBV27 to TRBJ2-7, with D perhaps matching TRBD1 (7 bases). Germline V gene data show CDR1 as MNHEY and CDR2 as SMNVEV (reference sequence). V was shortened by 4 bases and J by 7 bases, with 11 bases between the two germline ends. The CDR3 is made up of 12 amino acids. This CDR3 is CASSWRGLEQYF. The CDR3 nucleotides read TGTGCCAGCAGTTGGAGGGGGCTTGAGCAGTACTTC.

The J gene is TRBJ2-1, the V gene TRBV7-2; a weak D match, TRBD1 (5 bases). V was pared by 2 bases and J by 4 bases, with 18 bases between. Germline V gives CDR1 SGHTA, CDR2 FQGNSA. CDR3 length equals 17 residues. CDR3 loop: CASSLMVGLGEYNEQFF. The DNA for the CDR3 is TGTGCCAGCAGCTTAATGGTTGGGCTAGGGGAATACAATGAGCAGTTCTTC. Looking up the rest from reference TRBV7-2 and TRBJ2-1 gives the full variable domain: GAGVSQSPSNKVTEKGKDVELRCDPISGHTALYWYRQSLGQGLEFLIYFQGNSAPDKSGLPSDRFSAERTGGSVSTLTIQRTQQEDSAVYLCASSLMVGLGEYNEQFFGPGTRLTVL.

This rearrangement joins TRBV14 to TRBJ2-5; D ambiguous. This CDR3 comprises 16 residues. The germline V gene encodes CDR1 SGHDN and CDR2 FVKESK. Trimming removed 3 bases from V and 2 bases from J, with 16 bases in between. CDR3 sequence: CASSQGIRINQETQYF. For the CDR3, the DNA is TGTGCCAGCAGCCAGGGGATCCGAATAAATCAAGAGACCCAGTACTTC.

This clonotype has a handful of counts. The chain joins TRBV6-6 to TRBJ1-2; 7 nucleotides agree with TRBD1. This CDR3 contains 14 residues. The J segment lost 6 bases and the V segment lost 0 bases, leaving 4 bases of the junction unmatched. Germline V gives CDR1 MNHNY, CDR2 SVGAGI (reference sequence). The CDR3 bases are TGTGCCAGCAGTTACTCGTTAAGGGGGCATGGCTACACCTTC. It codes for CASSYSLRGHGYTF.

The chain employs TRBV20-1 and TRBJ2-5, with TRBD1 as a possible D gene (5 bases). Looked up from germline, CDR1 is DFQATT and CDR2 is SNEGSKA (reference sequence). The ends were cut back, 3 bases at V and 7 bases at J, with 15 bases in the middle. This CDR3 is built from 13 residues. In DNA, the CDR3 is TGCAGTGCTAGCCAGGGTGGGAAAGGGACCCAGTACTTC. Encoded protein: CSASQGGKGTQYF.

The rearrangement uses TRBV6-2 or TRBV6-3 and TRBJ2-1; 9 bases match TRBD1. V shed 6 bases, J shed 4 bases, and the junction held 10 bases outside the gene matches. CDR3 size: 16 residues. Germline V CDR1 and CDR2: MNHEY, SVGEGT. CDR3 nucleotide sequence: TGTGCCAGCAGAGGCGACCGGGACAGGGCATACAATGAGCAGTTCTTC. This sequence encodes CASRGDRDRAYNEQFF.

The V and J genes are TRBV7-8 and TRBJ2-3; 7 bases agree with TRBD2. The CDR3 is 16 residues long. The ends lost 5 bases at V and 6 bases at J; junction bases unmatched: 14. Germline lookup yields CDR1 SGHVS and CDR2 FQNEAQ. CDR3 loop: CASSRHSSPGGDTQYF. CDR3 nucleotides: TGTGCCAGCAGCAGGCACAGCTCTCCCGGGGGGGATACGCAGTATTTT.

This clonotype has a handful of counts. The CDR3 here is CASSVTSASYEQYF. As DNA, the CDR3 is TGTGCCAGCAGCGTAACTAGCGCCTCCTACGAGCAGTACTTC. The V and J genes are TRBV9 and TRBJ2-7; 7 bases match TRBD2. CDR1 and CDR2 from the germline V gene are SGDLS and YYNGEE. The CDR3 is made up of 14 amino acids. J lost 0 bases, V lost 1 base, and 1 base had no gene match.

The sample holds a few counts of this clonotype. This chain connects TRBV20-1 to TRBJ2-1; 13 bases are shared with TRBD2. This CDR3 has 13 residues. Per germline, CDR1 DFQATT and CDR2 SNEGSKA (reference sequence). V gave up 6 bases and J gave up 9 bases; unmatched junction bases: 5. For the CDR3, the DNA is TGCAGTGCATGGACTAGCGGGAGAAGTGAGCAGTTCTTC. Translating gives CSAWTSGRSEQFF.

Ten or more counts support this clonotype. The rearrangement joins TRBV20-1 to TRBJ2-1; the D gene is possibly TRBD1 (7 bases). This CDR3 contains 14 residues. From germline, CDR1 is DFQATT and CDR2 SNEGSKA (reference sequence). The CDR3 is CSASGGSSYNEQFF. CDR3 DNA sequence: TGCAGCGCATCAGGGGGGAGCTCCTACAATGAGCAGTTCTTC.